Below are 24 T cell receptor beta chains sequenced from a single sample in a study of blood T cell repertoires in COVID-19 (dated by TCRdb to the early 2020s). The library was made by the immunoSEQ multiplex PCR assay. Here the immuneACCESS table is served through TCRdb, limited to in-frame sequences with V and J called. Missing clones are a known gap in these copies; in checked studies unresolved V genes cover under half, and the rest lacks a known reason. Across this sample there are about 88,000 clones, with 85% to 95% seen only once. Clones ranked in the top ten supply approximately 1.8% of the sample. Source material: peripheral blood. These receptors were obtained from a man aged 60 to 75 with acute or convalescent COVID-19.

The J gene is TRBJ1-2, the V gene TRBV14, with D perhaps TRBD1 (6 bases). V lost 4 bases to trimming and J lost 8 bases, with 14 bases between them. The CDR3 has 13 amino acids. Germline lookup yields CDR1 SGHDN and CDR2 FVKESK. In nucleotides, the CDR3 is TGTGCCAGCAGCCGTACGAGGGGGTCAGGCTACACCTTC. It specifies CASSRTRGSGYTF. The variable domain in full, completed from reference TRBV14 and TRBJ1-2, reads EAGVTQFPSHSVIEKGQTVTLRCDPISGHDNLYWYRRVMGKEIKFLLHFVKESKQDESGMPNNRFLAERTGGTYSTLKVQPAELEDSGVYFCASSRTRGSGYTFGSGTRLTVV.

The CDR3 spells CASSLSPGGNTGELFF. The CDR3, as DNA: TGTGCCAGCAGTTTATCTCCAGGGGGGAACACCGGGGAGCTGTTTTTT. This chain joins TRBV28 and TRBJ2-2; 7 bases agree with TRBD1. CDR1 MDHEN and CDR2 SYDVKM come from the germline V gene. The CDR3 runs to 16 residues. The ends lost 1 base at V and 1 base at J; junction bases unmatched: 3.

The CDR3 reads CASSSQNTFTDTQYF. The DNA for the CDR3 is TGTGCCAGCAGCTCTCAGAATACCTTCACAGATACGCAGTATTTT. The chain carries TRBV7-9 and TRBJ2-3; no clear D. This CDR3 region has 15 residues. The germline CDR1 and CDR2 sequences are SEHNR and FQNEAQ (reference sequence). The V gene lost 4 bases and the J gene lost 2 bases, with 13 bases spanning the gap.

This chain uses TRBV27 with TRBJ1-4; maybe TRBD1 (5 bases). Between the trimmed V and J ends, which lost 5 bases and 8 bases, there was a span of 12 bases. The CDR3 is 13 amino acids. Germline CDR1 MNHEY, CDR2 SMNVEV (reference sequence). The CDR3 here is CASSRQGGEKLFF. The CDR3 DNA reads as TGTGCCAGCAGTCGGCAGGGAGGGGAAAAACTGTTTTTT.

The V gene is TRBV5-1, the J gene TRBJ1-2; D gene unclear. Germline CDR1 is SGHRS and CDR2 is YFSETQ. The CDR3 covers 13 residues. V lost 0 bases and J lost 10, with 13 bases in between. The CDR3 protein is CASSLDSQFDYTF. In DNA form, the CDR3 reads TGCGCCAGCAGCTTGGACAGTCAATTTGACTACACCTTC.

This clone was detected only once. The chain has TRBV6-2 or TRBV6-3 and TRBJ2-3; 8 bases are a match to TRBD2. Germline CDR1 MNHEY, CDR2 SVGEGT. The CDR3 has 15 amino acids. After removal of 6 bases from V and 4 bases from J, the junction contained 9 bases not matched to a gene. CDR3 in amino acids: CASSPPKRESDTQYF. CDR3 DNA: TGTGCCAGCAGCCCTCCCAAGCGGGAGTCAGATACGCAGTATTTT.

This clone was counted a few times. This sequence joins TRBV5-1 and TRBJ2-2; D is unclear. V was shortened by 4 bases and J by 7 bases, with 11 bases between the two germline ends. CDR1 and CDR2 from the germline V gene are SGHRS and YFSETQ. The CDR3 is 13 amino acids. The chain's CDR3 is CASSPRVDGELFF. The CDR3 coding sequence is TGCGCCAGCAGCCCACGAGTTGACGGGGAGCTGTTTTTT.

The rearrangement uses TRBV5-6 and TRBJ2-5; 8 nucleotides align to TRBD2. V lost 2 bases and J lost 4; bases outside the gene matches: 7. CDR1 and CDR2 from the germline V gene are SGHDT and YYEEEE. This CDR3 has 15 amino acids. In nucleotides, the CDR3 is TGTGCCAGCAGCTTTTCCGGGACTAGATTAGAGACCCAGTACTTC. As protein: CASSFSGTRLETQYF.

The chain combines TRBV7-2 with TRBJ1-1, with TRBD1 matching 10 bases. The CDR3 totals 15 residues. CDR1 and CDR2 (germline): SGHTA, FQGNSA. Unmatched junction bases numbered 4, after V lost 1 base and J lost 5 bases. The CDR3 DNA reads TGTGCCAGCAGCTTAGATGGGACAGGGGAGACTGAAGCTTTCTTT. Its protein is CASSLDGTGETEAFF. Looking up the rest from reference TRBV7-2 and TRBJ1-1 gives the full variable domain: GAGVSQSPSNKVTEKGKDVELRCDPISGHTALYWYRQSLGQGLEFLIYFQGNSAPDKSGLPSDRFSAERTGGSVSTLTIQRTQQEDSAVYLCASSLDGTGETEAFFGQGTRLTVV.

The chain combines TRBV6-5 with TRBJ2-7; TRBD1 aligns across 9 bases. Germline trimming cut 3 bases from V and 7 bases from J; bases unmatched to any gene: 4. Germline CDR1 and CDR2: MNHEY and SVGAGI. This CDR3 has 13 residues. The CDR3 region has the DNA TGTGCCAGCAGTTATACCGGGACAGGGGAGCAGTACTTC. Protein product: CASSYTGTGEQYF.

The V and J genes are TRBV4-3 and TRBJ2-7; maybe TRBD2 (6 bases). The V gene lost 0 bases and the J gene lost 6 bases, with 15 bases spanning the gap. The V gene's germline CDR1 is LGHNA and CDR2 YSLEER. This CDR3 is built from 15 residues. The CDR3 DNA is TGCGCCAGCAGCCAAGACTCTCTGCGGGGCGGCGAGCAGTACTTC. Protein sequence: CASSQDSLRGGEQYF.

The CDR3 is CAISGLADTGELFF. DNA for the CDR3: TGTGCCATCAGTGGGCTAGCGGACACCGGGGAGCTGTTTTTT. V usage is TRBV10-3 and J usage is TRBJ2-2; 7 bases fit TRBD2. CDR1 is ENHRY and CDR2 is SYGVKD in the germline V gene. The CDR3 is 14 residues long. V lost 4 bases and J lost 3; bases outside the gene matches: 2.

The chain recombines TRBV21-1 with TRBJ1-1; the table calls TRBD1, which could not be checked here. TRBV21-1 is tagged as a pseudogene. The CDR3 contains 16 residues. In DNA, the CDR3 is TGTGCCAGCAGCAAAGCCGGGACAGCTTCCAACACTGAAGCTTTCTTT. Amino acid sequence: CASSKAGTASNTEAFF.

This chain uses TRBV10-3 with TRBJ2-2; 13 nucleotides line up with TRBD2. This CDR3 comprises 19 residues. J lost 2 bases, V lost 4 bases, and 10 bases had no gene match. Germline V gene lookup returns CDR1 ENHRY and CDR2 SYGVKD. CDR3 sequence (DNA): TGTGCCATCAGTGCATTTGTTGGGACTAGCGGGACAAACACCGGGGAGCTGTTTTTT. Translated: CAISAFVGTSGTNTGELFF.

The rearrangement links TRBV19 to TRBJ2-1, with 10 bases that match TRBD2. The CDR3 totals 15 residues. V lost 5 bases to trimming and J lost 5 bases; unmatched junction nucleotides: 6. Per germline, CDR1 LNHDA and CDR2 SQIVND (reference sequence). The chain's CDR3 is CASSPGTSADNEQFF. DNA for the CDR3: TGTGCCAGTAGTCCGGGGACTAGCGCCGACAATGAGCAGTTCTTC.

The gene calls are TRBV28 and TRBJ2-3; 12 bases agree with TRBD2. CDR1 is MDHEN, CDR2 SYDVKM, per germline. Losses at the gene ends were 6 bases for V and 5 bases for J; bases not matched to a gene: 6. The CDR3 totals 15 residues. The CDR3 nucleotides are TGTGCCAGCAGCTTTCTAGCGGGAGGGGAAGATACGCAGTATTTT. This gives the protein CASSFLAGGEDTQYF.

The genes are TRBV19 and TRBJ1-1; D is ambiguous. The germline gives CDR1 LNHDA, CDR2 SQIVND (reference sequence). The CDR3 extends over 13 amino acids. V lost 7 bases and J 4 bases, leaving 13 bases between the germline ends. The CDR3 sequence is CASTPRRGTEAFF. CDR3 DNA: TGTGCCAGTACCCCCCGCCGGGGCACTGAAGCTTTCTTT.

The gene calls are TRBV2 and TRBJ2-5; D unclear. V was shortened by 5 bases and J by 2 bases, with 3 bases between the two germline ends. Looked up from germline, CDR1 is SNHLY and CDR2 is FYNNEI. The CDR3 sequence is 11 residues long. The CDR3 is CASSSQETQYF. CDR3 nucleotide sequence: TGTGCCAGCAGTTCTCAAGAGACCCAGTACTTC.

The rearrangement joins TRBV4-1 to TRBJ1-1; TRBD1 aligns across 11 bases. The CDR3 runs to 16 residues. Germline V gives CDR1 MGHRA, CDR2 YSYEKL. Trimming cost V 4 bases and J 0 bases; bases outside gene matches: 4. The CDR3 DNA reads TGCGCCAGCAGCCCTCAGGGACAGGGGGTGAACACTGAAGCTTTCTTT. It codes for CASSPQGQGVNTEAFF.

J is TRBJ2-5 and V is TRBV19; possible D gene TRBD2, 6 bases. This CDR3 region has 14 residues. V was trimmed by 5 bases and J by 2 bases, leaving 12 bases between them. Germline CDR1 reads LNHDA; CDR2 reads SQIVND (reference sequence). The CDR3 spells CASSERRDQETQYF. For the CDR3, the DNA is TGTGCCAGTAGTGAAAGGCGGGATCAAGAGACCCAGTACTTC.

The V call is TRBV5-1, the J call TRBJ2-4, with a possible D match to TRBD2 (8 bases). The V and J ends lost 4 bases and 0 bases respectively, with 29 bases between them. Germline V gene sequence: CDR1 SGHRS, CDR2 YFSETQ. There are 21 residues in the CDR3. The CDR3 reads CASSLLGPRGGDSIAKNIQYF. As DNA, the CDR3 is TGCGCCAGCAGCCTACTTGGCCCACGGGGGGGGGACAGCATAGCCAAAAACATTCAGTACTTC. The full variable domain, completed using reference TRBV5-1 and TRBJ2-4, is KAGVTQTPRYLIKTRGQQVTLSCSPISGHRSVSWYQQTPGQGLQFLFEYFSETQRNKGNFPGRFSGRQFSNSRSEMNVSTLELGDSALYLCASSLLGPRGGDSIAKNIQYFGAGTRLSVL.

This clone has a single count. This chain joins TRBV29-1 and TRBJ2-2; weak D call: TRBD1 (5 bases). V lost 0 bases to trimming and J lost 5 bases, with 19 bases between them. Germline CDR1 and CDR2: SQVTM and ANQGSEA. The CDR3 contains 17 residues. The CDR3 sequence is CSVEERPKTERTGELFF. The CDR3, as DNA: TGCAGCGTTGAAGAACGCCCTAAGACAGAAAGGACCGGGGAGCTGTTTTTT.

This chain uses TRBV28 with TRBJ1-2; 10 bases agree with TRBD1. J lost 4 bases, V lost 5 bases, and 7 bases had no gene match. The germline V gene encodes CDR1 MDHEN and CDR2 SYDVKM. This CDR3 region has 15 residues. CDR3 in DNA: TGTGCCAGCAGTGAACCTGGGACAGGGGTCTATGGCTACACCTTC. Translation gives CASSEPGTGVYGYTF.

V usage is TRBV4-3 and J usage is TRBJ1-1; D is uncertain. Between the trimmed V and J ends, which lost 0 bases and 4 bases, there was a span of 12 bases. Germline values: CDR1 LGHNA, CDR2 YSLEER. This CDR3 region has 15 residues. The CDR3 region is CASSQDSLGSTEAFF. CDR3 DNA: TGCGCCAGCAGCCAAGATAGCCTCGGATCCACTGAAGCTTTCTTT.